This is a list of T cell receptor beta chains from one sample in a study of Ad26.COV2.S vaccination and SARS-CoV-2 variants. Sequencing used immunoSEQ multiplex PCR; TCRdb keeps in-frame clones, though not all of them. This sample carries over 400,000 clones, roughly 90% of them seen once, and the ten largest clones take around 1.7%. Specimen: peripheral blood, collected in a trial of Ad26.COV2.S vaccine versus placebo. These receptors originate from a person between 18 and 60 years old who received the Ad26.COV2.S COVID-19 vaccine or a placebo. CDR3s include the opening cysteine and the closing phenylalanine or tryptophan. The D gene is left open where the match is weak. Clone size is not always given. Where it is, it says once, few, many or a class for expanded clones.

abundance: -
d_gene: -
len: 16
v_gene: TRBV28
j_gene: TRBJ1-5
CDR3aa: CASRPQGGSGNQPQHF
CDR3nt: TGTGCCAGCAGACCGCAAGGGGGATCGGGCAATCAGCCCCAGCATTTT

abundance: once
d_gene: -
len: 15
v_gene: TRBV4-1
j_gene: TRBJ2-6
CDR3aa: CASSLGSSGANVLTF
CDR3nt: TGCGCCAGCAGCCTTGGTAGCTCTGGGGCCAACGTCCTGACTTTC

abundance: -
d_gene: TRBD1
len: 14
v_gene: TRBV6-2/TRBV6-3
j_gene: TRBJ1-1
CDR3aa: CASSNLRGDTEAFF
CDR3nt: TGTGCCAGCAGTAACCTCAGGGGGGACACTGAAGCTTTCTTT

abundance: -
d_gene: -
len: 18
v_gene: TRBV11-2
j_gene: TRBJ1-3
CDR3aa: CASSLVSYRKISGNTIYF
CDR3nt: TGTGCCAGCAGCTTAGTTAGTTACAGGAAGATCTCTGGAAACACCATATATTTT

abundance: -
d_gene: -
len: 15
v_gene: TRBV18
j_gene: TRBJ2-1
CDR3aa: CASSPGQASYNEQFF
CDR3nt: TGTGCCAGCTCACCGGGGCAGGCCTCCTACAATGAGCAGTTCTTC

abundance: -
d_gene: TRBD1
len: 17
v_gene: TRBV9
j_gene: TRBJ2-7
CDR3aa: CASSPSSGQGGTYEQYF
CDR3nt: TGTGCCAGCAGCCCATCAAGCGGACAGGGGGGAACCTACGAGCAGTACTTC

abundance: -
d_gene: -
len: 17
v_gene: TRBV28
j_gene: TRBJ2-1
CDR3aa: CASSLRRAGSSYNEQFF
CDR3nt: TGTGCCAGCAGTTTACGGAGGGCAGGAAGCTCCTACAATGAGCAGTTCTTC

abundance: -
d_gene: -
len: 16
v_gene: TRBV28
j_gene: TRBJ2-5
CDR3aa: CASSPAGRGGQETQYF
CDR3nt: TGTGCCAGCAGTCCCGCCGGTAGGGGAGGACAAGAGACCCAGTACTTC

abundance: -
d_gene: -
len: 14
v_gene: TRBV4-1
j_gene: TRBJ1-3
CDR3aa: CASSQEGNGNTIYF
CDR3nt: TGCGCCAGCAGCCAAGAAGGGAACGGAAACACCATATATTTT

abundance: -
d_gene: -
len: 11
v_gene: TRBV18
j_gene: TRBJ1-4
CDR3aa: CASSPDEKLFF
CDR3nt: TGTGCCAGCTCACCAGATGAAAAACTGTTTTTT

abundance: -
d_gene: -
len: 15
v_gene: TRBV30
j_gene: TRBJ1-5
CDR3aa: CAWSVRGYSNQPQHF
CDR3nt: TGTGCCTGGAGTGTACGCGGATATAGCAATCAGCCCCAGCATTTT

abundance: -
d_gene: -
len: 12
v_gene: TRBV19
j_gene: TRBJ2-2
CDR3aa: CASSIGSGELFF
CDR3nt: TGTGCCAGTAGTATAGGGAGCGGGGAGCTGTTTTTT

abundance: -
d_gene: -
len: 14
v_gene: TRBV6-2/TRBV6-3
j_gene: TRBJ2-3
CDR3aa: CASSYDFRLGTQYF
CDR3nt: TGTGCCAGCAGTTACGACTTTCGACTCGGTACGCAGTATTTT

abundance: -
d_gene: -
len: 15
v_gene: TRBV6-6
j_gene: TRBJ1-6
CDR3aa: CASSPQGRLNSPLHF
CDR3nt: TGTGCCAGCAGCCCTCAGGGAAGGCTTAATTCACCCCTCCACTTT

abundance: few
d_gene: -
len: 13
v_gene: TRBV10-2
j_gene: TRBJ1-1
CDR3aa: CASSGGQFTEAFF
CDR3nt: TGCGCCAGCAGTGGAGGACAGTTCACTGAAGCTTTCTTT

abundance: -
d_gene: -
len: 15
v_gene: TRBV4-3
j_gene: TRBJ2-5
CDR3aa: CASSQIGAPQETQYF
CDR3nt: TGCGCCAGCAGCCAAATCGGAGCGCCCCAAGAGACCCAGTACTTC

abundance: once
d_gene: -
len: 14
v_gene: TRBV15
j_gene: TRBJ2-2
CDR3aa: CATSRGLAAGELFF
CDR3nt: TGTGCCACCAGCCGGGGTTTGGCAGCCGGGGAGCTGTTTTTT

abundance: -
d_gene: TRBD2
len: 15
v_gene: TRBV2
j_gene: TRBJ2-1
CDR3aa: CASMTGGTTYNEQFF
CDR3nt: TGTGCCAGCATGACGGGGGGGACTACCTACAATGAGCAGTTCTTC

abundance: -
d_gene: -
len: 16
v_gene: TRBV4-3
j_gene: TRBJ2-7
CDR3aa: CASSQGLGDSSYEQYF
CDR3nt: TGCGCCAGCAGCCAAGGCCTGGGGGATTCGTCCTACGAGCAGTACTTC

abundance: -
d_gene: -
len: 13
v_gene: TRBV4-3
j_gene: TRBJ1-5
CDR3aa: CASSQESNQPQHF
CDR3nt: TGCGCCAGCAGCCAAGAGAGCAATCAGCCCCAGCATTTT

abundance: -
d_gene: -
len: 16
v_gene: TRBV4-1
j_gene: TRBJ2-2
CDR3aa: CASSLQGAPWAGELFF
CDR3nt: TGCGCCAGCAGCCTACAAGGCGCCCCGTGGGCCGGGGAGCTGTTTTTT

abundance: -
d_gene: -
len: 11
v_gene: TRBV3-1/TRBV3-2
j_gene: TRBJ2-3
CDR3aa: CASSQGLEVYF
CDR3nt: TGTGCCAGCAGCCAAGGACTAGAGGTGTATTTT

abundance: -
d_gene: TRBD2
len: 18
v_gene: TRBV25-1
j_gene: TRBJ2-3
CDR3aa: CASSEFGTSSGGADTQYF
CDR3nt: TGTGCCAGCAGTGAATTTGGGACTAGCTCTGGGGGGGCAGATACGCAGTATTTT